This TCR beta chain emerged from a study of blood T cells in healthy people across ages. For every donor, a draw yielded about 9.7 milliliters of peripheral blood. Isolation yielded PBMCs, at least 7 million per sample, in every case. The authors ran a second PCR of about 6 to 11 cycles using a sample-barcoded 5' primer and a J-beta primer mix. Each cDNA molecule, via a template-switch adaptor with 12 random nucleotides, was tagged. Each CDR3 protein is one row after TCRdb ran MiXCR on the 5' RACE reads. The data hold about 1.6 million distinct CDR3 sequences, with almost 35% observed a single time. Sequenced sample: blood. The origin of this receptor is a woman in her thirties in good health.

The CDR3, as DNA: TGTGCCAGTGCCGGGACAGGGGAAATGGGCGGACAGCCCCAGCATTTT. Translated: CASAGTGEMGGQPQHF. The V and J genes are TRBV27 and TRBJ1-5; 10 bases fit TRBD1. Germline V gene data show CDR1 as MNHEY and CDR2 as SMNVEV (reference sequence). The CDR3 totals 16 residues. Trimming at V came to 9 bases and at J to 7 bases, leaving 15 bases not matched to a gene.